This TCR beta chain was captured by sequencing in a study of CD8+ T cells in alopecia areata. Study findings and constraints: Because of a solitary nonresponder, the connection of baseline CD8+ expansion to response stays uncertain. The study found higher clonality in lesional than normal scalp, especially in alopecia totalis/universalis.

On this clone: The antigen is not known.

Sample treatment: oral pan-JAK inhibitor, 5-10 mg twice daily. CD4+ and CD8+ T cells were sorted from PBMCs stained for CD3, CD4 and CD8. RNA was isolated and reverse transcribed to cDNA, the sequencing template. This table comes from immunoSEQ multiplex PCR, and its TCRdb copy is limited to in-frame clones, with some not included. The table records 70,000 or so clones, approximately 29% of them present only once. Germline CDR1 reads SQVTM; CDR2 reads ANQGSEA. The CDR3 length is 11 residues. Trimming left V 4 bases short and J 6 bases short, with 10 bases between. This sample comprised CD8+ T cells sorted from blood, obtained at week 4, from a patient treated with tofacitinib. The receptor was derived from a human donor with alopecia areata. The chain is built from TRBV29-1 and TRBJ2-7; a possible D gene is TRBD1 (5 bases). The chain's CDR3 is CSVGSGREQYF. The DNA for the CDR3 is TGCAGCGTTGGGTCAGGGCGCGAGCAGTACTTC.